The next 12 T cell receptor beta chains were all read from a single sample in a study of cytomegalovirus exposure and HLA in healthy donors. 13 Jbeta primers and 60 Vbeta primers were used for the PCR. Data came from immunoSEQ multiplex PCR; TCRdb stores just in-frame clones and leaves some out. The sample includes 200,000 to 300,000 clones, almost 85% of them seen just once. Sequences were obtained from PBMCs. The receptors stem from a woman aged 35 to 49 in good health and CMV-seropositive.

The V gene is TRBV2, the J gene TRBJ2-7, with 8 bases matching TRBD2. V gave up 5 bases and J gave up 1 base; unmatched junction bases: 4. CDR1 is SNHLY, CDR2 FYNNEI, per germline. This CDR3 region has 14 residues. The DNA of the CDR3 is TGTGCCAGCAGTACAGCTAGCGGGTCCTACGAGCAGTACTTC. It encodes CASSTASGSYEQYF. Supplemented by reference TRBV2 and TRBJ2-7, the full variable domain reads EPEVTQTPSHQVTQMGQEVILRCVPISNHLYFYWYRQILGQKVEFLVSFYNNEISEKSEIFDDQFSVERPDGSNFTLKIRSTKLEDSAMYFCASSTASGSYEQYFGPGTRLTVT.

V usage is TRBV4-3 and J usage is TRBJ2-1, with TRBD1 identical over 10 bases. Trimming cost V 8 bases and J 4 bases; bases outside gene matches: 17. CDR1 and CDR2 from the germline V gene are LGHNA and YSLEER. The CDR3 length is 18 residues. In DNA form, the CDR3 reads TGCGCCAGCTCCCAAGACAGGGGGCGCGTGTATTTATACAATGAGCAGTTCTTC. Its translation is CASSQDRGRVYLYNEQFF.

The gene calls are TRBV14 and TRBJ1-1; tentatively, D is TRBD1 (6 bases). Between the trimmed V and J ends, which lost 2 bases and 1 base, there was a span of 14 bases. The CDR3 has 16 amino acids. Germline CDR1 is SGHDN and CDR2 is FVKESK. CDR3 DNA sequence: TGTGCCAGCAGCCAAACAGGGCATGGTTGGAACACTGAAGCTTTCTTT. Its protein is CASSQTGHGWNTEAFF. Drawing the rest from reference TRBV14 and TRBJ1-1, the complete variable domain is EAGVTQFPSHSVIEKGQTVTLRCDPISGHDNLYWYRRVMGKEIKFLLHFVKESKQDESGMPNNRFLAERTGGTYSTLKVQPAELEDSGVYFCASSQTGHGWNTEAFFGQGTRLTVV.

This chain joins TRBV25-1 and TRBJ2-1; TRBD2 is a possible D gene (5 bases). V was shortened by 3 bases and J by 6 bases, with 9 bases between the two germline ends. CDR1 is MGHDK, CDR2 SYGVNS, per germline. The CDR3 spans 13 residues. CDR3: CASSEFEGNEQFF. Here the CDR3 DNA reads TGTGCCAGCAGTGAGTTTGAGGGCAATGAGCAGTTCTTC.

This sequence joins TRBV7-9 and TRBJ2-3, with TRBD1 as a possible D gene (5 bases). CDR3 size: 14 residues. Per germline, CDR1 SEHNR and CDR2 FQNEAQ (reference sequence). V was clipped by 2 bases and J by 3 bases, with 9 bases between them. The CDR3 DNA follows: TGTGCCAGCAGCTTATCAGGGCGTACAGATACGCAGTATTTT. Protein sequence: CASSLSGRTDTQYF.

V gene TRBV7-9 combines with J gene TRBJ2-2; TRBD2 aligns across 10 bases. This CDR3 comprises 18 residues. J lost 6 bases, V lost 2 bases, and 12 bases had no gene match. Germline CDR1 SEHNR, CDR2 FQNEAQ (reference sequence). The CDR3 spells CASSLLRASGSFAGELFF. CDR3 sequence (DNA): TGTGCCAGCAGCTTACTTCGGGCTAGCGGGAGTTTTGCCGGGGAGCTGTTTTTT.

This clone was seen once. The chain links TRBV7-3 to TRBJ1-4; TRBD1 aligns across 7 bases. The CDR3 spans 12 residues. V shed 4 bases, J shed 8 bases, and the junction held 1 base outside the gene matches. The germline V gene has CDR1 SGHTA and CDR2 FQGTGA. This CDR3 reads CASSSTGEKLFF. CDR3 in DNA: TGTGCCAGCAGCTCGACAGGGGAAAAACTGTTTTTT.

This clone came up a few times. This chain connects TRBV13 to TRBJ2-2; D perhaps matches TRBD1 (6 bases). V gave up 4 bases and J gave up 3 bases, with 18 bases separating them. This CDR3 has 17 residues. Germline assignment: CDR1 PRHDT and CDR2 FYEKMQ (reference sequence). CDR3 amino acids: CASSSTRDTLYTGELFF. CDR3 coding DNA: TGTGCCAGCAGCTCAACCCGGGACACACTCTACACCGGGGAGCTGTTTTTT.

The rearrangement joins TRBV28 to TRBJ1-5; a possible D gene is TRBD1 (5 bases). CDR3 length: 17 amino acids. Germline V gene sequence: CDR1 MDHEN, CDR2 SYDVKM. Trimming left V 6 bases short and J 1 base short, with 19 bases between. The CDR3 spells CASRPQYGRGSNQPQHF. The DNA for the CDR3 is TGTGCCAGCAGGCCCCAATACGGACGGGGGAGCAATCAGCCCCAGCATTTT. Complete variable domain (other parts from reference TRBV28 and TRBJ1-5): DVKVTQSSRYLVKRTGEKVFLECVQDMDHENMFWYRQDPGLGLRLIYFSYDVKMKEKGDIPEGYSVSREKKERFSLILESASTNQTSMYLCASRPQYGRGSNQPQHFGDGTRLSIL.

Only a few counts were recorded for this clone. V is TRBV6-5 and J is TRBJ2-1; 8 positions agree with TRBD2. J gave up 5 bases and V 1 base, and 7 bases lay outside the gene matches. CDR1 and CDR2 (germline): MNHEY, SVGAGI. The CDR3 spans 16 residues. The chain's CDR3 is CASSYFQIAGNNEQFF. The CDR3 DNA reads as TGTGCCAGCAGTTACTTTCAAATAGCGGGGAACAATGAGCAGTTCTTC.

V gene TRBV11-3 combines with J gene TRBJ2-1; 11 bases match TRBD2. This CDR3 has 14 amino acids. Germline V lookup: CDR1 SGHNT, CDR2 YENEEA. V dropped 5 bases and J dropped 8; count of bases not matched to a gene: 5. The CDR3 sequence: CASSQGLAADEQFF. The CDR3, as DNA: TGTGCCAGCAGCCAGGGACTAGCGGCGGATGAGCAGTTCTTC.

This sequence joins TRBV7-3 and TRBJ1-4, with D unresolved. The CDR3 has 13 residues. Germline-derived CDR1 and CDR2 are SGHTA and FQGTGA. The V and J ends lost 5 bases and 7 bases respectively, with 11 bases between them. This CDR3 reads CASSPGSGEKLFF. In nucleotides, the CDR3 is TGTGCCAGCAGCCCGGGGTCGGGTGAAAAACTGTTTTTT.